This T cell receptor (beta chain) is drawn from a study of T cell responses to AZD1222 COVID-19 vaccine. Trimming at V came to 5 bases and at J to 3 bases, leaving 2 bases not matched to a gene. This CDR3 has 13 amino acids. The V gene's germline CDR1 is KGHSH and CDR2 LQKENI. The table came from immunoSEQ multiplex PCR; TCRdb's copy has only in-frame clones and leaves some out. The profile covers around 100,000 clones, with approximately 81% appearing a single time and 17% taken by the ten largest. The source of this sequence is an adult in good health. V is TRBV18 and J is TRBJ1-2, with 8 bases identical to TRBD1. The sample was peripheral blood, taken on day 0 of AZD1222 vaccination. The CDR3 sequence: CASSEGQDYGYTF. CDR3 DNA sequence: TGTGCCAGCTCAGAGGGACAGGACTATGGCTACACCTTC.